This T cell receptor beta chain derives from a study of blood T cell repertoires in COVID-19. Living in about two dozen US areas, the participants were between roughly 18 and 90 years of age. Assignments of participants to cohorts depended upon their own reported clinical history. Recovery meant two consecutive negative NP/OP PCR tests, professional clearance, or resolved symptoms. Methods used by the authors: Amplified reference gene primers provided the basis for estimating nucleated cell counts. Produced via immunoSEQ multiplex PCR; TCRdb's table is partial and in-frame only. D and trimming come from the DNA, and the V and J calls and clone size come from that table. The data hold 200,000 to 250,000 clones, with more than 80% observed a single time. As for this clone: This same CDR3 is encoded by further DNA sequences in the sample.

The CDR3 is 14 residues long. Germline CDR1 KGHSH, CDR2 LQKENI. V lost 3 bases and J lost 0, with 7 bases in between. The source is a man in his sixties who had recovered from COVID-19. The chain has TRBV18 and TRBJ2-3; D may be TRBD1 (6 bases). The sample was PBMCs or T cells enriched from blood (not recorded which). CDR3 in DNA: TGTGCCAGCTCACCGGGGACAAGCACAGATACGCAGTATTTT. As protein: CASSPGTSTDTQYF.